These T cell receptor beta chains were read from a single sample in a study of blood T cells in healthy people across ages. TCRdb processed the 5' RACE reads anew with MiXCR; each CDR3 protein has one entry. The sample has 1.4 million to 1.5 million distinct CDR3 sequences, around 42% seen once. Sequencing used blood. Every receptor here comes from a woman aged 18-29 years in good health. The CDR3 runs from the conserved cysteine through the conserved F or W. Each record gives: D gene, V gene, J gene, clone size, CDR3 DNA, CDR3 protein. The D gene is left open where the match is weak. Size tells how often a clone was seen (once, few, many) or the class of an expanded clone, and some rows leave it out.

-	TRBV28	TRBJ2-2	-	TGTGCCAGCAGTTCGCGCCCCTGGCGGATAGGGACCGGGGAGCTGTTTTTT	CASSSRPWRIGTGELFF
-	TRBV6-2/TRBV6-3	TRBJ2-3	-	TGTGCCAGCAGTTACTTGATCTTGTATGGAGGGCGCACAGATACGCAGTATTTT	CASSYLILYGGRTDTQYF
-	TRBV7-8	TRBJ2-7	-	TGTGCCAGCAGCTTAGGGGGACGAGAGGCCCAGTACTTC	CASSLGGREAQYF
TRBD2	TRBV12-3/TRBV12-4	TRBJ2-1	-	TGTGCCAGCAGTTTACGGACTAGCACCTGGGGTGAGCAGTTCTTC	CASSLRTSTWGEQFF
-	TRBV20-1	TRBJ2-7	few	TGCAGTGCTAGTGGCCGGGACTTCCCCTACGAGCAGTACTTC	CSASGRDFPYEQYF
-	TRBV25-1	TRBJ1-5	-	TGTGCCAGCAGTGACGGGGTTCAGCCCCAGCATTTT	CASSDGVQPQHF
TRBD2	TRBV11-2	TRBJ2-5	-	TGTGCCAGCAGCTTAGTACTAGCGGGGGGGATTGAGCAGTACTTC	CASSLVLAGGIEQYF
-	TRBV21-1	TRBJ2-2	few	TGTGCCAGCAGCGCCCGGGACAGGGTGACCGGGGAGCTGTTTTTT	CASSARDRVTGELFF
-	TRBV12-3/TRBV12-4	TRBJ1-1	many	TGTGCCAGCAGCCCTCTTGGGGGAGATGAAGCTTTCTTT	CASSPLGGDEAFF
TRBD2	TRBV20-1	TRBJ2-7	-	TGCAGTGCACCCACGGCGGGCGGGAGTAGGTACGAGCAGTACTTC	CSAPTAGGSRYEQYF
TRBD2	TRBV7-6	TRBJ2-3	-	TGTGCCAGCAGCATAAGGACTAGCGGTATACATACGCAGTATTTT	CASSIRTSGIHTQYF
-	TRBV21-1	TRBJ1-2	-	TGTGCCAGCAGCAAAATCGCTGTGGCAGCGAACTATGGCTACACCTTC	CASSKIAVAANYGYTF
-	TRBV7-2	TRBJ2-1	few	TGTGCCAGCAGCTTAGGAGGAGCTAGCAACAATGAGCAGTTCTTC	CASSLGGASNNEQFF
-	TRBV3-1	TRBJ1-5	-	TGTGCCAGCAGCCAAGGGGGGGAGAGGCAGCCCCAGCATTTT	CASSQGGERQPQHF
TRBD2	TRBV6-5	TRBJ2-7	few	TGTGCCAGCAGTTACTCGAGTTTTAGTCCTAGCGGGAACTACGAGCAGTACTTC	CASSYSSFSPSGNYEQYF
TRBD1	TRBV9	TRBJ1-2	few	TGTGCCAGCAGCCGTGACAGGGGTAGAAATAGGAATGGCTACACCTTC	CASSRDRGRNRNGYTF
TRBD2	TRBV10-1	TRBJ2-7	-	TGCGCCAGCAGTACCCGACTAGCGGGATTATTCTACGAGCAGTACTTC	CASSTRLAGLFYEQYF
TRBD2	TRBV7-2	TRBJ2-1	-	TGTGCCAGCAGCAAGCGGGAGGGATCTCTTCATGAGCAGTTCTTC	CASSKREGSLHEQFF
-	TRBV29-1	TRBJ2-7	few	TGCAGCGTTGATGCAGCCCATAGCGAGCAGTACTTC	CSVDAAHSEQYF
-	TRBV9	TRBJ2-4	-	TGTGCCAGCAGCGTAGACGAACTATGGGGGAACATTCAGTACTTC	CASSVDELWGNIQYF